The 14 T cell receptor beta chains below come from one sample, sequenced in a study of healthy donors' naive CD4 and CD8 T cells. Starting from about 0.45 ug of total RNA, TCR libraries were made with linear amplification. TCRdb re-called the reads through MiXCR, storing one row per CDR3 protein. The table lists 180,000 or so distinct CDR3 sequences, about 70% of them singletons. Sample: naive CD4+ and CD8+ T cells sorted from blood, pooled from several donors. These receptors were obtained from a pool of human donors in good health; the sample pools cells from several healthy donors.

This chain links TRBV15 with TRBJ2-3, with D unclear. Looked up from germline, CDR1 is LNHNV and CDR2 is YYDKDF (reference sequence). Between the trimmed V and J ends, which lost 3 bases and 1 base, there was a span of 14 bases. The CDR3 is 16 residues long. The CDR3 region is CATSSPLKKGTDTQYF. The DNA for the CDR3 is TGTGCCACCAGCAGTCCCCTAAAGAAGGGCACAGATACGCAGTATTTT. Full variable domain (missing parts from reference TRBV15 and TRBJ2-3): DAMVIQNPRYQVTQFGKPVTLSCSQTLNHNVMYWYQQKSSQAPKLLFHYYDKDFNNEADTPDNFQSRRPNTSFCFLDIRSPGLGDTAMYLCATSSPLKKGTDTQYFGPGTRLTVL.

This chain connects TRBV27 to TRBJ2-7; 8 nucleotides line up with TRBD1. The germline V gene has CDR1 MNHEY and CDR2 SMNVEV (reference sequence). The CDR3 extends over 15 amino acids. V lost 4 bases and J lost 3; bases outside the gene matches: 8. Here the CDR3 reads CASSSDRTGFYEQYF. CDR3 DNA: TGTGCCAGCAGTTCCGATAGGACAGGGTTCTACGAGCAGTACTTC.

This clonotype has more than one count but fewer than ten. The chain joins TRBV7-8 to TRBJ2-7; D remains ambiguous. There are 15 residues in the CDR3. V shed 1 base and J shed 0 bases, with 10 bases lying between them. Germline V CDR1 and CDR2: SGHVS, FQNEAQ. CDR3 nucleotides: TGTGCCAGCAGCTTAGAGGTACGCTACTCCTACGAGCAGTACTTC. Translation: CASSLEVRYSYEQYF.

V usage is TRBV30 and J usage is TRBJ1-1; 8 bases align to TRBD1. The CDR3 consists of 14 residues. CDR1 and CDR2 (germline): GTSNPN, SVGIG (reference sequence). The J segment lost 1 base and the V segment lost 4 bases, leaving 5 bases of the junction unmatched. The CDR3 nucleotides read TGTGCCTGGACAGGGGGCGATGGGAACACTGAAGCTTTCTTT. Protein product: CAWTGGDGNTEAFF.

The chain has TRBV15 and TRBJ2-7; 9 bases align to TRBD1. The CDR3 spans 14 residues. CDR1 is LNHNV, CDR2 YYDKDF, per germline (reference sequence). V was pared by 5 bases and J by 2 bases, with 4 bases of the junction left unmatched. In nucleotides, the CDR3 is TGTGCCACCAGCGGCGGACAGGGGCCCTACGAGCAGTACTTC. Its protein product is CATSGGQGPYEQYF. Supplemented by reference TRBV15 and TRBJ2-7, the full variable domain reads DAMVIQNPRYQVTQFGKPVTLSCSQTLNHNVMYWYQQKSSQAPKLLFHYYDKDFNNEADTPDNFQSRRPNTSFCFLDIRSPGLGDTAMYLCATSGGQGPYEQYFGPGTRLTVT.

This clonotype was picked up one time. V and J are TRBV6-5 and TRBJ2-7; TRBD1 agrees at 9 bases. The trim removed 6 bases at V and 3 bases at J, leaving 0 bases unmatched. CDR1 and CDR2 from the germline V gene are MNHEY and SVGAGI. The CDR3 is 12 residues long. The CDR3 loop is CASRDRGYEQYV. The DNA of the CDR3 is TGTGCCAGCAGGGACAGGGGCTACGAGCAGTACGTC.

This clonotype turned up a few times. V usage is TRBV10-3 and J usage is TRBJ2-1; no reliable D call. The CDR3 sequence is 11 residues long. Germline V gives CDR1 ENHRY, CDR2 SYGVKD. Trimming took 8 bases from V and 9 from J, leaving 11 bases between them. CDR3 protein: CAISSPGEQFF. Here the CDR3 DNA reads TGTGCCATCTCTTCCCCCGGTGAGCAGTTCTTC.

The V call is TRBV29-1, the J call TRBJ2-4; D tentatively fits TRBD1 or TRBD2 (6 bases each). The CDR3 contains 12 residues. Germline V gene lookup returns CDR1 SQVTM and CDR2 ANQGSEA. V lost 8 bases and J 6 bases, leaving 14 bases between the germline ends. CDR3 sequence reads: CSTRGPGNIQYF. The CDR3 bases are TGCAGCACCCGGGGGCCGGGAAACATTCAGTACTTC.

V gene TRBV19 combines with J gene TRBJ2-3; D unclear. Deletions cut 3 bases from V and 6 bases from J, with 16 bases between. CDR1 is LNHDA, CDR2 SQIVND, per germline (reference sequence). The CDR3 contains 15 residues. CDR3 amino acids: CASSMSLVISDTQYF. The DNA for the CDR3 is TGTGCCAGTAGTATGAGCCTAGTCATATCGGATACGCAGTATTTT.

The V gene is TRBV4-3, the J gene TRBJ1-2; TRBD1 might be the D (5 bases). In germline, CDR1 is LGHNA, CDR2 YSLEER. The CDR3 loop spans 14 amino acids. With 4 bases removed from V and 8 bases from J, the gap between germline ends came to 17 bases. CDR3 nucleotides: TGCGCCAGCAGCCCTCTGGGGAGGGGAGAGGGCTACACCTTC. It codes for CASSPLGRGEGYTF.

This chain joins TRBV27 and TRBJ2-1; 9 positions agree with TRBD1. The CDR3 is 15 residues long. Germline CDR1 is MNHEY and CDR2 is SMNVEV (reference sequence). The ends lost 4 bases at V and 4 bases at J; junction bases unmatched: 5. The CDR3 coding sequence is TGTGCCAGCAGTTCCCGGGACAGGGAGTACAATGAGCAGTTCTTC. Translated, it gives CASSSRDREYNEQFF.

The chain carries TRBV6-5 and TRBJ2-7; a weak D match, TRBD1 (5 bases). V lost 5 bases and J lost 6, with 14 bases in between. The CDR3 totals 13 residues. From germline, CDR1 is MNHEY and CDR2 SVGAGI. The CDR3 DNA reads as TGTGCCAGCAGTAACCCATGGGGCGGCGAGCAGTACTTC. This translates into CASSNPWGGEQYF.

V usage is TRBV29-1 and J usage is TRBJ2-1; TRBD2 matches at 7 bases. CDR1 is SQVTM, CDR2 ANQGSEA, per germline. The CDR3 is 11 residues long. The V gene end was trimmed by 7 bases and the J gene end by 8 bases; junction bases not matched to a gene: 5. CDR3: CSARLADEQFF. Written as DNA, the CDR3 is TGCAGCGCGAGACTAGCCGATGAGCAGTTCTTC.

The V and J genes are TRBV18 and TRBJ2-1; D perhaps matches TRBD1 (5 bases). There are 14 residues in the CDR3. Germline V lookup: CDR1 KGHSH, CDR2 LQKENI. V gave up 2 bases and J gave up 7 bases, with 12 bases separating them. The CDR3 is CASSPGQGKNEQFF. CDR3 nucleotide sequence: TGTGCCAGCTCACCAGGGCAGGGCAAAAATGAGCAGTTCTTC. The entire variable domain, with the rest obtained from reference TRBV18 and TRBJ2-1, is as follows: NAGVMQNPRHLVRRRGQEARLRCSPMKGHSHVYWYRQLPEEGLKFMVYLQKENIIDESGMPKERFSAEFPKEGPSILRIQQVVRGDSAAYFCASSPGQGKNEQFFGPGTRLTVL.